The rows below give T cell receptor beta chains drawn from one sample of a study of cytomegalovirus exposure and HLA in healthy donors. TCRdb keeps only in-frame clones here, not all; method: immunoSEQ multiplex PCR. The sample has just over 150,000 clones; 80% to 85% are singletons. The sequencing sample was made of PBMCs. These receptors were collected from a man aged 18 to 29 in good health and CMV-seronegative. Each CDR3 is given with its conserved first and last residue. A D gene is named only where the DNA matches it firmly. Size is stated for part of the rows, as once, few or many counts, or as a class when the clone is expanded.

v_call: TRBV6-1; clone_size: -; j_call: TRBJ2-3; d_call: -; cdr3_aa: CASSDKGETDTQYF; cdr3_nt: TGTGCCAGCAGTGATAAGGGAGAAACAGATACGCAGTATTTT
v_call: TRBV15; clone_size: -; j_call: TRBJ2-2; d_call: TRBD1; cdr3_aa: CATSRDRGGYTGELFF; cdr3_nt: TGTGCCACCAGCAGAGATAGAGGGGGCTACACCGGGGAGCTGTTTTTT
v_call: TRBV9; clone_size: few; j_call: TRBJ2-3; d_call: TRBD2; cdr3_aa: CASSVVPSGSPDTQYF; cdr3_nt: TGTGCCAGCAGCGTAGTGCCTAGCGGGTCCCCAGATACGCAGTATTTT
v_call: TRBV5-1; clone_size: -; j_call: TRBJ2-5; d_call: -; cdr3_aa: CASSFGERGFWETQYF; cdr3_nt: TGCGCCAGCAGCTTCGGGGAGAGGGGGTTTTGGGAGACCCAGTACTTC
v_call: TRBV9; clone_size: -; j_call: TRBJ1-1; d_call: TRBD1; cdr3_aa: CASSVEGQGAGTEAFF; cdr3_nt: TGTGCCAGCAGCGTGGAGGGACAGGGGGCTGGCACTGAAGCTTTCTTT
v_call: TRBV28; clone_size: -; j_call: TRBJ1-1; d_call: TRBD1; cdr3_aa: CASSPVTGGLPNTEAFF; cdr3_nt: TGTGCCAGCAGTCCTGTGACAGGGGGCCTTCCCAACACTGAAGCTTTCTTT
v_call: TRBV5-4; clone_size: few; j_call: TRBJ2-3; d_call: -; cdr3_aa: CASSAKWGGGADTQYF; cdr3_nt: TGTGCCAGCAGCGCAAAGTGGGGGGGCGGGGCAGATACGCAGTATTTT
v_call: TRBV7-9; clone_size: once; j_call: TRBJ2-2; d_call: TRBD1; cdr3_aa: CASNGDRELGGELFF; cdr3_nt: TGTGCCAGCAACGGGGACAGGGAGTTGGGCGGGGAGCTGTTTTTT
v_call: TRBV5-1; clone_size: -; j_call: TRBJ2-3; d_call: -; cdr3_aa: CASSDDRLPDTQYF; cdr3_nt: TGCGCCAGCAGCGATGACAGGCTCCCAGATACGCAGTATTTT
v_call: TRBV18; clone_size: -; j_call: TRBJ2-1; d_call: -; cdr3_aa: CASAPKEADNEQFF; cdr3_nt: TGTGCCAGCGCCCCGAAAGAGGCAGACAATGAGCAGTTCTTC
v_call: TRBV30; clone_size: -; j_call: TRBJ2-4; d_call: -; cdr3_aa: CAWSRGGNIQYF; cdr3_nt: TGTGCCTGGAGCAGAGGGGGAAACATTCAGTACTTC
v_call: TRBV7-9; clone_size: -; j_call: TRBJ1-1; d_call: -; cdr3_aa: CASKRNGGTEAFF; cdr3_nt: TGTGCCAGCAAAAGGAACGGGGGGACTGAAGCTTTCTTT
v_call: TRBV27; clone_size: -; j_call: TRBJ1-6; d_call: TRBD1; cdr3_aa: CASSLGQGAGSPLHF; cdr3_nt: TGTGCCAGCAGTTTAGGGCAGGGGGCGGGTTCACCCCTCCACTTT
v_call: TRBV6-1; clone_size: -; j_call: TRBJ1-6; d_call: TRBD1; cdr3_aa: CASSGQGGGSPLHF; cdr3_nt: TGTGCCAGCAGTGGACAGGGCGGCGGTTCACCCCTCCACTTT
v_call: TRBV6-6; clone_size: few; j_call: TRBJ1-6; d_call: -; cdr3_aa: CASSRDTNSPLHF; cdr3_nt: TGTGCCAGCAGTCGGGACACAAATTCACCCCTCCACTTT
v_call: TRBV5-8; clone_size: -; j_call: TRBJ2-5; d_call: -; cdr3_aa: CASSLAGQTQYF; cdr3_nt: TGTGCCAGCAGCTTGGCTGGGCAGACCCAGTACTTC
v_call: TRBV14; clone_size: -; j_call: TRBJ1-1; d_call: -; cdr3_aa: CASSPALGRAFF; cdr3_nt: TGTGCCAGCAGCCCGGCCCTCGGGAGAGCTTTCTTT
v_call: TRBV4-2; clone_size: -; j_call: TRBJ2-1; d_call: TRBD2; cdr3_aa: CASSQDPFRGRAESYNEQFF; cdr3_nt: TGTGCCAGCAGCCAAGACCCCTTTCGCGGGAGGGCCGAATCCTACAATGAGCAGTTCTTC
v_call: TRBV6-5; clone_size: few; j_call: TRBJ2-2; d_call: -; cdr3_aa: CASSETGELFF; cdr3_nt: TGTGCCAGCAGTGAGACCGGGGAGCTGTTTTTT
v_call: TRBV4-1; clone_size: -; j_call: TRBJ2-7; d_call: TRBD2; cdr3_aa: CASSRAQLGLASSYEQYF; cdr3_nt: TGCGCCAGCAGCCGAGCTCAATTGGGACTAGCGAGCTCCTACGAGCAGTACTTC
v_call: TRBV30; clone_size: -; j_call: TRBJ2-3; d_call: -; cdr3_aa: CAWSTSGPDTQYF; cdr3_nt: TGTGCCTGGAGTACCAGCGGTCCAGATACGCAGTATTTT
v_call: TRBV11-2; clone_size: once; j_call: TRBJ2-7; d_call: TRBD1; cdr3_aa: CASSLGRRTGASSYEQYF; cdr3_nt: TGTGCCAGCAGCTTAGGGAGGAGGACAGGGGCCTCCTCCTACGAGCAGTACTTC
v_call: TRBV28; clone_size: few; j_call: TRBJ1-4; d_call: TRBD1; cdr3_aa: CASSPGQGNEKLFF; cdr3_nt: TGTGCCAGCAGCCCGGGACAGGGAAATGAAAAACTGTTTTTT